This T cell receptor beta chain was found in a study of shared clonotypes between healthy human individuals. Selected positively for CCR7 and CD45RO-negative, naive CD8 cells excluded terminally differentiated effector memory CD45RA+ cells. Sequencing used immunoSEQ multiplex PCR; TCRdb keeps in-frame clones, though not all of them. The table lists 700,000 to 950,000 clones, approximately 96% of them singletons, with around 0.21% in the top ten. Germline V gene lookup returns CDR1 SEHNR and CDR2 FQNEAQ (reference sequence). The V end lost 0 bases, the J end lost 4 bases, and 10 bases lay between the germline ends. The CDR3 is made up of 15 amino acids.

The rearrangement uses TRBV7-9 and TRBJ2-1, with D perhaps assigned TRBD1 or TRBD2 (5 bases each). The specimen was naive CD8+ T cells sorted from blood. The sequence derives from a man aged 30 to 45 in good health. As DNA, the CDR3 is TGTGCCAGCAGCTTAGCAGAGGGACCGTACAATGAGCAGTTCTTC. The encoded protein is CASSLAEGPYNEQFF.